The source of this T cell receptor (beta chain) is a study of T cell repertoires in cytomegalovirus infection. At the level of the study: The public TCR beta signatures pointed to both CMV infection and matching HLA type. Study results and caveats: HLA-C-restricted CMV-specific TCR beta clonotypes were dominant in the ex vivo response. Accumulated public TCR beta family frequency recognized individuals carrying CMV together with the relevant HLA.

MiXCR, applied by TCRdb to the reads, yields one record per CDR3 protein. The sample contains some 180,000 distinct CDR3 sequences, about a sixth of which appear only once. Trimming pared 5 bases from V and 4 bases from J, leaving 18 bases between. Germline CDR1 is SGHTA and CDR2 is FQGNSA. CDR3 length equals 16 residues. This clonotype has a count of ten or more. Antigen specificity is unknown. Specimen: CD8+ T cells from PBMCs. This rearrangement joins TRBV7-2 to TRBJ2-1; the D gene is possibly TRBD2 (7 bases). The TCR comes from a human donor in good health (CMV status not recorded). Some clones in this sample may be carry-over from other donors' samples. In nucleotides, the CDR3 is TGTGCCAGCAGCCCCTTGGGCGGGGGACATTACAATGAGCAGTTCTTC. This gives the protein CASSPLGGGHYNEQFF.